This TCR beta chain was profiled in a study of T cells after posttransplantation cyclophosphamide. The CDR3 loop spans 14 amino acids. Germline V gene data show CDR1 as SGHVS and CDR2 as FNYEAQ. V was shortened by 0 bases and J by 3 bases, with 9 bases between the two germline ends. This clone was observed at least ten times. Repertoires were generated with immunoSEQ multiplex PCR, while TCRdb's copy carries only in-frame clones and drops some. Singletons are absent from the sample, which has tens of thousands of clones. Source material: PBMCs. The receptor was isolated from a man aged 40-49 years in good health, CMV-negative, and a related stem cell transplant donor. This rearrangement joins TRBV7-6 to TRBJ2-7; D might be TRBD1 (5 bases). As DNA, the CDR3 is TGTGCCAGCAGCTTAGCGAGGCAGGGCTACGAGCAGTACTTC. It translates to CASSLARQGYEQYF.